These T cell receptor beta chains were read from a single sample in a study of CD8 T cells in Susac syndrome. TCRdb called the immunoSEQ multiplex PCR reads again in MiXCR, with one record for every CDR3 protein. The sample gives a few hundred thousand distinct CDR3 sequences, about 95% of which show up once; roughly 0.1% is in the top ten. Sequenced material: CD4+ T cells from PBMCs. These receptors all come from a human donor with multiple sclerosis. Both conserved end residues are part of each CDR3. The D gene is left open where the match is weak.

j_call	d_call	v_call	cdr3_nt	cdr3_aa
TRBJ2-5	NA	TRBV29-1	TGCAGCGTGGGACAATCATCCCGGGCTCAAGAGACCCAGTACTTC	CSVGQSSRAQETQYF
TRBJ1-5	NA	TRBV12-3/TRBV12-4	TGTGCCAGCAGTTTCGACAGCCTTAATCAGCCCCAGCATTTT	CASSFDSLNQPQHF
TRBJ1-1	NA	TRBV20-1	TGCAGTGCTAGAGATCGGAGGAGAATGGTGGACACTGAAGCTTTCTTT	CSARDRRRMVDTEAFF
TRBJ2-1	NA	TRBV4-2	TGTGCCAGCAGCCACTCCGACTGGCATTCCTACAATGAGCAGTTCTTC	CASSHSDWHSYNEQFF
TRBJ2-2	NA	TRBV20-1	TGCAGTGCTATCTCAGAGAACACCGGGGAGCTGTTTTTT	CSAISENTGELFF
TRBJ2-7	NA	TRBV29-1	TGCAGCGTTCCCGAGAGGGGCAATTCCGACGAGCAGTACTTC	CSVPERGNSDEQYF
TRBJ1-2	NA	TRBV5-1	TGCGCCAGCAGCACGGGAAACCTCTGGGGCTACACCTTC	CASSTGNLWGYTF
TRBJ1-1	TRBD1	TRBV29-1	TGCAGCGTGAAATACAGGGGCGGGAACACTGAAGCTTTCTTT	CSVKYRGGNTEAFF
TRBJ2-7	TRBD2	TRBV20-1	TGCAGTGCTACCCTAGCGGGAGTGCGACTCGAGCAGTACTTC	CSATLAGVRLEQYF
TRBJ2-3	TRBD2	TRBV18	TGTGCCAGCTCACCGAATGCGGGAGGGCCGATAGATACGCAGTATTTT	CASSPNAGGPIDTQYF
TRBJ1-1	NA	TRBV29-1	TGCAGCGTCGGTCGGACGGCAGCTCCTTTAGCTTTCTTT	CSVGRTAAPLAFF
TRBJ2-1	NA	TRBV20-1	TGCAGTGCTCAGACGCGATCGTCGTACAATGAGCAGTTCTTC	CSAQTRSSYNEQFF
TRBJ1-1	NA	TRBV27	TGTGCCAGCGGATCCACTAGGGGAGGGGGCACTGAAGCTTTCTTT	CASGSTRGGGTEAFF
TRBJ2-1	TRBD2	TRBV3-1	TGTGCCAGCAGCCTCCCGGGACTAGCGGGAAATGAGCAGTTCTTC	CASSLPGLAGNEQFF
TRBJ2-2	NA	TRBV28	TGTGCCAGTGGGAGGCCGCGCGGGGGGGAGCTGTTTTTT	CASGRPRGGELFF
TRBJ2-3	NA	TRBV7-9	TGTGCCAGCAGCTCCCCGAGGGGGGGACACGTCACAGATACGCAGTATTTT	CASSSPRGGHVTDTQYF
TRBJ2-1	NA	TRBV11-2	TGTGCCAGCAGCTTAGTTGCAGCTACACAGTTCTTC	CASSLVAATQFF
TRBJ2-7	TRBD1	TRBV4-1	TGCGCCAGCAGCAACCGGGACAGGGAATTTAGACTTTCCGAGCAGTACTTC	CASSNRDREFRLSEQYF
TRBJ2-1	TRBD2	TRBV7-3	TGTGCCAGCAGCAAGGCCGGGACTAGCGGTTCCTACAATGAGCAGTTCTTC	CASSKAGTSGSYNEQFF
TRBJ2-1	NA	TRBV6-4	TGTGCCAGCAGCAACCGTGGGATTGGGGGAGAGCAGTTCTTC	CASSNRGIGGEQFF
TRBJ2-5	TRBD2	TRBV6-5	TGTGCCAGCAGTTTACTCATGGGTGGCGGGAGGGCAGAGACCCAGTACTTC	CASSLLMGGGRAETQYF
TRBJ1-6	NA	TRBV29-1	TGCAGCACAAGGCCGGGCCTCCACTTT	CSTRPGLHF
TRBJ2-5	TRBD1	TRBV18	TGTGCCAGCTCACCACGACAGGGGAGGGAGACCCAGTACTTC	CASSPRQGRETQYF
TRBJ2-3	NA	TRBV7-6	TGTGCCAGCACCAGGGGGGGCACTACAGATACGCAGTATTTT	CASTRGGTTDTQYF
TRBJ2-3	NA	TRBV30	TGTGCCTGGAGTACTTGGGGCACAGATACGCAGTATTTT	CAWSTWGTDTQYF
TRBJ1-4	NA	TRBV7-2	TGTGCCAGCAGCTTTCGCGCCTCCCTCCGGGAAAAACTGTTTTTT	CASSFRASLREKLFF
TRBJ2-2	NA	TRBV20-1	TGCAGCCCGTGGGACCGACTCACCGGGGAGCTGTTTTTT	CSPWDRLTGELFF
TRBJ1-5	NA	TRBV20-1	TGCAGTGCTAGAGAGGCAGCAAGGACAGGCAATCAGCCCCAGCATTTT	CSAREAARTGNQPQHF
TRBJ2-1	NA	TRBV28	TGTGCCAGCAGTTTAACGGGGAATGAGCAGTTCTTC	CASSLTGNEQFF
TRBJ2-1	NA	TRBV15	TGTGCCACCAGCAGGGGTATGGGAGTCTTGTCCTACAATGAGCAGTTCTTC	CATSRGMGVLSYNEQFF